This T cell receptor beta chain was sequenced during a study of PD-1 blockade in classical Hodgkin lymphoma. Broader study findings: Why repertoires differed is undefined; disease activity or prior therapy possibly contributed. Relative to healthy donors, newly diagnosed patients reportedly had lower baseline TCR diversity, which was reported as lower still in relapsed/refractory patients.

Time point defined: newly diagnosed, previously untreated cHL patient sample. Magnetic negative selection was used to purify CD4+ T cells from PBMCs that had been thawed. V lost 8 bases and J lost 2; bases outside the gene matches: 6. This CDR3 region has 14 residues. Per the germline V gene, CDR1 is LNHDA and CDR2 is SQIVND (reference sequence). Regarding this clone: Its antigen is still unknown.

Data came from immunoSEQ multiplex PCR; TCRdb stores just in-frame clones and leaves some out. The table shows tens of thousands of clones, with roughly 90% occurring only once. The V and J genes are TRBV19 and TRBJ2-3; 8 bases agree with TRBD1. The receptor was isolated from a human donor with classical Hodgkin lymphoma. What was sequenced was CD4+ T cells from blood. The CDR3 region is CASSRTGPTDTQYF. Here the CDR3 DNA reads TGTGCCAGTTCCCGGACAGGGCCCACAGATACGCAGTATTTT.